Following are 25 T cell receptor beta chains from one sample sequenced in a study of blood T cell repertoires in COVID-19. The repertoire was sequenced with immunoSEQ multiplex PCR; TCRdb's copy has only in-frame clones and lacks some. Found here are about 240,000 clones, about 84% of them singletons; the top ten hold roughly an eighth. Material for sequencing was peripheral blood. These receptors originate from an elderly man with acute or convalescent COVID-19.

The chain has TRBV5-1 and TRBJ2-1, with TRBD1 matching over 10 bases. The CDR3 extends over 15 amino acids. Germline trimming cut 5 bases from V and 3 bases from J; bases unmatched to any gene: 5. Germline CDR1 is SGHRS and CDR2 is YFSETQ. The CDR3 loop is CASRRDRGLYNEQFF. The CDR3 region has the DNA TGCGCCAGCAGACGGGACAGGGGTCTCTACAATGAGCAGTTCTTC.

This chain uses TRBV6-6 with TRBJ1-4, with D possibly matching TRBD1 (6 bases). Trimming removed 5 bases at V and 0 bases at J, with 16 bases between. Germline lookup yields CDR1 MNHNY and CDR2 SVGAGI (reference sequence). This CDR3 contains 17 residues. Here the CDR3 DNA reads TGTGCCAGCAGTCCCCTCGGACAGAGCCCAACTAATGAAAAACTGTTTTTT. It codes for CASSPLGQSPTNEKLFF.

The V gene is TRBV18, the J gene TRBJ1-2; 8 nucleotides agree with TRBD1. Germline trimming cut 4 bases from V and 2 bases from J; bases unmatched to any gene: 3. Per germline, CDR1 KGHSH and CDR2 LQKENI. The CDR3 has 14 amino acids. The CDR3 loop reads CASSLDRGNYGYTF. The CDR3, as DNA: TGTGCCAGCTCACTCGACAGGGGAAACTATGGCTACACCTTC. Together with reference TRBV18 and TRBJ1-2, the CDR3 gives the full variable domain: NAGVMQNPRHLVRRRGQEARLRCSPMKGHSHVYWYRQLPEEGLKFMVYLQKENIIDESGMPKERFSAEFPKEGPSILRIQQVVRGDSAAYFCASSLDRGNYGYTFGSGTRLTVV.

The V gene is TRBV4-2, the J gene TRBJ2-1; the match to TRBD2 covers 10 bases. Germline-derived CDR1 and CDR2 are LGHNA and YNFKEQ. The V and J ends lost 1 base and 7 bases, in that order; junction bases with no gene match: 4. This CDR3 comprises 15 residues. The CDR3 DNA follows: TGTGCCAGCAGCCAAGGGACTAGCGGTAATAATGAGCAGTTCTTC. Its translation is CASSQGTSGNNEQFF.

The gene calls are TRBV7-9 and TRBJ2-7, with TRBD1 identical over 10 bases. The J segment lost 3 bases and the V segment lost 4 bases, leaving 3 bases of the junction unmatched. The CDR3 runs 14 residues. Per germline, CDR1 SEHNR and CDR2 FQNEAQ (reference sequence). The chain's CDR3 is CASSSDRGLYEQYF. CDR3 in DNA: TGTGCCAGCAGCTCAGACAGGGGGCTCTACGAGCAGTACTTC.

The chain uses TRBV12-3 or TRBV12-4 and TRBJ1-1, with D uncertain. The CDR3 is 12 amino acids. Deletions cut 7 bases from V and 1 base from J, with 7 bases between. In DNA form, the CDR3 reads TGTGCCAGCACCAGAGGGAACACTGAAGCTTTCTTT. It is translated as CASTRGNTEAFF.

The V gene is TRBV10-3, the J gene TRBJ2-5; 13 bases are shared with TRBD2. Germline V CDR1 and CDR2: ENHRY, SYGVKD. CDR3 size: 12 residues. The trim removed 6 bases at V and 11 bases at J, leaving 3 bases unmatched. CDR3 sequence: CAISQGLAGQYF. CDR3 DNA: TGTGCCATCAGCCAGGGACTAGCGGGGCAGTACTTC.

V gene TRBV7-9 combines with J gene TRBJ2-1; 8 bases fit TRBD1. V lost 0 bases to trimming and J lost 3 bases; unmatched junction nucleotides: 10. Germline V CDR1 and CDR2: SEHNR, FQNEAQ (reference sequence). The CDR3 is 18 residues long. The CDR3 here is CASSLAGQPGGLYNEQFF. In DNA, the CDR3 is TGTGCCAGCAGCTTAGCGGGGCAGCCAGGGGGCCTCTACAATGAGCAGTTCTTC.

The chain has TRBV5-4 and TRBJ1-1; TRBD1 might be the D (6 bases). V gave up 6 bases and J gave up 1 base, with 10 bases separating them. Germline values: CDR1 SGHNT, CDR2 YYREEE (reference sequence). CDR3 size: 13 residues. The CDR3 nucleotides are TGTGCCAGCACCTTAGGGGGGAACACTGAAGCTTTCTTT. It encodes CASTLGGNTEAFF.

The V call is TRBV4-2, the J call TRBJ2-1, with 16 bases that match TRBD2. V lost 5 bases, J lost 8 bases, and 9 bases stayed unmatched. CDR1 LGHNA and CDR2 YNFKEQ come from the germline V gene. The CDR3 is made up of 17 amino acids. The CDR3: CASSSGTSGGARDEQFF. The CDR3 DNA reads as TGTGCCAGCAGCTCCGGGACTAGCGGGGGGGCCAGGGATGAGCAGTTCTTC.

The rearrangement uses TRBV10-1 and TRBJ2-1; 8 bases agree with TRBD2. J was trimmed by 5 bases and V by 1 base; bases with no gene match: 7. The germline gives CDR1 WNHNN, CDR2 SYGVQD (reference sequence). The CDR3 length is 16 residues. The DNA for the CDR3 is TGCGCCAGCAGTGAGTTTACTAGCGGAGTCCACAATGAGCAGTTCTTC. Translated: CASSEFTSGVHNEQFF.

This clone was observed a single time. This chain joins TRBV27 and TRBJ1-5; 10 nucleotides agree with TRBD1. CDR3 length: 16 residues. V shed 6 bases, J shed 10 bases, and the junction held 15 bases outside the gene matches. Germline CDR1 reads MNHEY; CDR2 reads SMNVEV (reference sequence). The DNA for the CDR3 is TGTGCCAGCAGAAAGAACCGGGACAGGGGAATCGGCCCCCAGCATTTT. Its protein product is CASRKNRDRGIGPQHF.

This sequence joins TRBV28 and TRBJ1-2; possible D gene TRBD1, 5 bases. CDR3 length equals 15 residues. The V and J ends lost 1 base and 4 bases respectively, with 13 bases between them. The germline gives CDR1 MDHEN, CDR2 SYDVKM. CDR3 DNA: TGTGCCAGCAGTTTATCCCGACAGTTCGCCTATGGCTACACCTTC. It translates to CASSLSRQFAYGYTF.

This clone was observed a single time. CDR3 coding DNA: TGTGCCAGCAGTGGGAAGGGACAGGGGGCCAATCAGCCCCAGCATTTT. The encoded protein is CASSGKGQGANQPQHF. The gene calls are TRBV27 and TRBJ1-5; the match to TRBD1 covers 12 bases. With V trimmed by 5 bases and J by 3 bases, 5 bases remained unmatched. Germline V lookup: CDR1 MNHEY, CDR2 SMNVEV (reference sequence). The CDR3 runs 16 residues.

A single count supports this clone. The rearrangement links TRBV6-2 or TRBV6-3 to TRBJ1-5; 8 nucleotides line up with TRBD1. CDR1 is MNHEY, CDR2 SVGEGT, per germline. CDR3 length equals 16 residues. V shed 1 base, J shed 9 bases, and the junction held 11 bases outside the gene matches. CDR3 protein: CASSYLIGQGPVPQHF. As DNA, the CDR3 is TGTGCCAGCAGTTACTTAATAGGACAGGGCCCTGTGCCCCAGCATTTT.

The DNA of the CDR3 is TGTGCCAGCTACCGGTCGGGAGGGGGGAGATACAATGAGCAGTTCTTC. It specifies CASYRSGGGRYNEQFF. This chain joins TRBV2 and TRBJ2-1; 8 bases agree with TRBD2. The CDR3 is 16 amino acids. In germline, CDR1 is SNHLY, CDR2 FYNNEI. V shed 8 bases and J 4 bases; nucleotides not matched to a gene: 13. Drawing the rest from reference TRBV2 and TRBJ2-1, the complete variable domain is EPEVTQTPSHQVTQMGQEVILRCVPISNHLYFYWYRQILGQKVEFLVSFYNNEISEKSEIFDDQFSVERPDGSNFTLKIRSTKLEDSAMYFCASYRSGGGRYNEQFFGPGTRLTVL.

The J gene is TRBJ2-1, the V gene TRBV27; tentatively, D is TRBD1 (6 bases). Trimming left V 2 bases short and J 4 bases short, with 15 bases between. CDR3 length equals 16 residues. Germline assignment: CDR1 MNHEY and CDR2 SMNVEV (reference sequence). The CDR3: CASSLIPRGNYNEQFF. DNA of the CDR3: TGTGCCAGCAGTTTAATCCCCAGGGGAAATTACAATGAGCAGTTCTTC.

This chain joins TRBV5-1 and TRBJ1-1, with TRBD1 matching over 7 bases. V shed 0 bases and J 2 bases; nucleotides not matched to a gene: 7. The CDR3 is 16 amino acids. The germline V gene has CDR1 SGHRS and CDR2 YFSETQ. CDR3 sequence reads: CASSLAGTAFNTEAFF. CDR3 nucleotides: TGCGCCAGCAGCTTGGCCGGGACAGCATTCAACACTGAAGCTTTCTTT. The full variable domain, in which reference TRBV5-1 and TRBJ1-1 provide the parts outside the CDR3, is KAGVTQTPRYLIKTRGQQVTLSCSPISGHRSVSWYQQTPGQGLQFLFEYFSETQRNKGNFPGRFSGRQFSNSRSEMNVSTLELGDSALYLCASSLAGTAFNTEAFFGQGTRLTVV.

This chain joins TRBV6-5 and TRBJ1-6; tentatively, D is TRBD1 (6 bases). CDR1 is MNHEY, CDR2 SVGAGI, per germline. Trimming stripped 6 bases from V and 3 bases from J, with 9 bases between. CDR3 size: 14 residues. CDR3 sequence: CASRQGSYNSPLHF. The DNA for the CDR3 is TGTGCCAGCAGACAGGGAAGCTATAATTCACCCCTCCACTTT.

This clone was seen just once. The V and J genes are TRBV13 and TRBJ2-1, with D possibly being TRBD2 (6 bases). The CDR3 consists of 14 residues. CDR1 is PRHDT, CDR2 FYEKMQ, per germline (reference sequence). V lost 5 bases and J lost 8, with 16 bases in between. CDR3 nucleotides: TGTGCCAGCAGCGGAAGGGACTCTTCGGATGAGCAGTTCTTC. This sequence encodes CASSGRDSSDEQFF.

The chain carries TRBV5-1 and TRBJ1-2; 8 nucleotides match TRBD1. J gave up 6 bases and V 2 bases, and 3 bases lay outside the gene matches. There are 13 residues in the CDR3. Germline V gene lookup returns CDR1 SGHRS and CDR2 YFSETQ. CDR3 amino acids: CASSLQGEDGYTF. CDR3 nucleotides: TGCGCCAGCAGCTTACAGGGGGAGGATGGCTACACCTTC.

The chain carries TRBV5-4 and TRBJ1-2; 8 positions agree with TRBD1. With V trimmed by 4 bases and J by 6 bases, 8 bases remained unmatched. The length of the CDR3 is 14 residues. Looked up from germline, CDR1 is SGHNT and CDR2 is YYREEE (reference sequence). This CDR3 is CASSPGPTGDGYTF. The CDR3 nucleotides are TGTGCCAGCAGCCCGGGCCCGACAGGGGATGGCTACACCTTC.

The CDR3 sequence is CASPAAGYTF. The CDR3 DNA reads as TGTGCCAGTCCTGCAGCGGGCTACACCTTC. The V call is TRBV12-3 or TRBV12-4, the J call TRBJ1-2; D call uncertain. The CDR3 totals 10 residues. With 9 bases removed from V and 8 bases from J, the gap between germline ends came to 10 bases.

The chain employs TRBV19 and TRBJ1-6; the match to TRBD1 covers 8 bases. The trim removed 3 bases at V and 9 bases at J, leaving 4 bases unmatched. The CDR3 consists of 14 residues. CDR1 is LNHDA and CDR2 is SQIVND in the germline V gene (reference sequence). The CDR3 coding sequence is TGTGCCAGTAGTATTCAGGGGGCAGGTTCACCCCTCCACTTT. Translation gives CASSIQGAGSPLHF.

The J gene is TRBJ2-3, the V gene TRBV6-1, with 8 bases identical to TRBD1. CDR1 and CDR2 (germline): MNHNS, SASEGT. V was pared by 2 bases and J by 8 bases, with 3 bases of the junction left unmatched. The CDR3 covers 13 residues. The CDR3 nucleotides read TGTGCCAGCAGTGAATCCAGGGGGCGTACGCAGTATTTT. This gives the protein CASSESRGRTQYF.